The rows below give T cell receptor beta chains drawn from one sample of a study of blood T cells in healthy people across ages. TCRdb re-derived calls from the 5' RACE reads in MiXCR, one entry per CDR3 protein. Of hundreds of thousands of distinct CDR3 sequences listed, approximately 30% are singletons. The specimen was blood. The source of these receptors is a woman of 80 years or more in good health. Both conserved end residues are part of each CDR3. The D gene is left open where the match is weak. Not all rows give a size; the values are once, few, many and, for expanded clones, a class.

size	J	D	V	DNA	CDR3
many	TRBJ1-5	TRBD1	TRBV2	TGTGCCAGCAGTCCGGGACAGGGCTATCAGCCCCAGCATTTT	CASSPGQGYQPQHF
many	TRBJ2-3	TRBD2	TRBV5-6	TGTGCCAGCAGCTTGGCGGCGGGGGGAACTAGCACAGATACGCAGTATTTT	CASSLAAGGTSTDTQYF
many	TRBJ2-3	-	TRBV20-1	TGCAGTGCTAGCGACCTCCGGGATACGCAGTATTTT	CSASDLRDTQYF
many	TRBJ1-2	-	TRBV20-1	TGCAGTGCTAGCCACAGCCCAGCTTGGGTAGCCTATGGCTACACCTTC	CSASHSPAWVAYGYTF
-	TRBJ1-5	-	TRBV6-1	TGTGCCAGCAGTGCACGTACCACAGGGAGCAATCAGCCCCAGCATTTT	CASSARTTGSNQPQHF
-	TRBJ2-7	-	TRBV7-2	TGTGCCAGCAGCCTCCGGGACGAGACCTACGAGCAGTACTTC	CASSLRDETYEQYF
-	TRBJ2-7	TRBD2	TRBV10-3	TGTGCCACCACGGGAGGAGCGGGAGAAAGCTACGAGCAGTACTTC	CATTGGAGESYEQYF
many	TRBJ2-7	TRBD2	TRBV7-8	TGTGCCAGCAGCTTAACTCCCCGTAGCGGGGGGGCGAGCGAGCAGTACTTC	CASSLTPRSGGASEQYF
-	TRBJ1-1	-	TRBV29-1	TGCAGCGTTCGGACTCAGGGTGAAGCTTGCTTT	CSVRTQGEACF
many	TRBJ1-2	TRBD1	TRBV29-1	TGCAGCGTACGACAGGGGGCCTATGGCTACACCTTC	CSVRQGAYGYTF
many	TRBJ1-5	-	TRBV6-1	TGTGCCAGCACGCTAGCGGACTCTAGCAATCAGCCCCAGCATTTT	CASTLADSSNQPQHF
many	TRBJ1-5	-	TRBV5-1	TGCGCCAGCAGCTTGGGGGGTGGCAATCAGCCCCAGCATTTT	CASSLGGGNQPQHF
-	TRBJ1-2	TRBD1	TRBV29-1	TGCAGCGCCGATAGGACAGGGTTGGCAGGCTACACCTTC	CSADRTGLAGYTF
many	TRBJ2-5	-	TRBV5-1	TGCGCCAGCAGCGCCTCTGAAGAGACCCAGTACTTC	CASSASEETQYF
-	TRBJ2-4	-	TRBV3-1	TGTGCCAGCAGCCCCCAACCGGGACTAGCCAAAAACATTCAGTACTTC	CASSPQPGLAKNIQYF
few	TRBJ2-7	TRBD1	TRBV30	TGTGCCTGGAGACGGGACAGGGTAACCTACGAGCAGTACTTC	CAWRRDRVTYEQYF
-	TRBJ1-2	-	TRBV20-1	TGCAGTGCTAGAGATTATTTAAAGACAGAGTTAGCTGGCTACACCTTC	CSARDYLKTELAGYTF
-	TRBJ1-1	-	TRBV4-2	TGTGCCAGCAGCCAGGGAGTCCTAACCACGAGGGTGACCCCGAACACTGAAGCTTTCTTT	CASSQGVLTTRVTPNTEAFF
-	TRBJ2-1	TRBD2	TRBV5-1	TGCGCCAGCAGCTCCCGCGAGCGGGAGTGGTATGAGCAGTTCTTC	CASSSREREWYEQFF
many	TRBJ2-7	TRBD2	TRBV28	TGTGCCAGCAGTTCTGGGGGGGAACGGGAGCAGTACTTC	CASSSGGEREQYF
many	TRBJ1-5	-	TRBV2	TGTGCCAGCAGTGAAGCCTTGCGTGGCAATCAGCCCCAGCATTTT	CASSEALRGNQPQHF
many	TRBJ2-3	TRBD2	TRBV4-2	TGTGCCAGCAGACGCACTAGCGGGGCCGCAGATACGCAGTATTTT	CASRRTSGAADTQYF
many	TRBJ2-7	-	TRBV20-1	TGCAGTGCTAGAGGGACGTTATCCTACGAGCAGTACTTC	CSARGTLSYEQYF
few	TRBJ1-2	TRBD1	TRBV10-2	TGCGCCAGCAGACGAGGACAGGGGGCCGTCTATGGCTACACCTTC	CASRRGQGAVYGYTF
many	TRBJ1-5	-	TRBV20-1	TGCAGTGCTAGGGGCGGGACCGCTCGGTATAGCAATCAGCCCCAGCATTTT	CSARGGTARYSNQPQHF
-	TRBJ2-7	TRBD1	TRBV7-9	TGTGCCAGCTCTTCCGGGACAGGGGGCTTTCGCTCCTACGAGCAGTACTTC	CASSSGTGGFRSYEQYF
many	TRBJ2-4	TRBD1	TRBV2	TGTGCCAGCAAAGAGACCCAGGGGGAGAACATTCAGTACTTC	CASKETQGENIQYF
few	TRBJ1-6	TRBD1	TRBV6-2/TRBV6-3	TGTGCCAGCAACCGCGCTGGGACAGGGCGGTCACCCCTCCACTTT	CASNRAGTGRSPLHF
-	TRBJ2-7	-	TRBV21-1	TGTGCCAGCAACAATCCGGACAGGACCGAGCAGTACTTC	CASNNPDRTEQYF
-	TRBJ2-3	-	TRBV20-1	TGCAGTGCCCCGAGGCCAGGGGAACAAGGAACGCAGTATTTT	CSAPRPGEQGTQYF
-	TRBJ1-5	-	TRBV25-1	TGTGCCAGCAGTGGTCCGAATCAGCCCCAGAATTTT	CASSGPNQPQNF
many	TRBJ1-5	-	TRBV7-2	TGTGCCAGCAGCTCGAACGGCAGGGGCAATCAGCCCCAGCATTTT	CASSSNGRGNQPQHF
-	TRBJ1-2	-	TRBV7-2	TGTGCCAGCAGCTCACACAGGGATGGCTACACCTTC	CASSSHRDGYTF
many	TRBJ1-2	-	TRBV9	TGTGCCAGCAGCGTGGGCCAGGGTTCCTATGGCTACACCTTC	CASSVGQGSYGYTF
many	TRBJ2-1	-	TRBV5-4	TGTGCCAGCAGCGGGGACTGGGGGAATGAGCAGTTCTTC	CASSGDWGNEQFF
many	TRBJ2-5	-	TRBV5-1	TGCGCCAGCAGCCAAGCCGGGGAGACCCAGTACTTC	CASSQAGETQYF
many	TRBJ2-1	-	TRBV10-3	TGTGCCATCAGTGACCGACGGGGAGATGAGCAGTTCTTC	CAISDRRGDEQFF
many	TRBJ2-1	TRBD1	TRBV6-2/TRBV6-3	TGTGCCAGCAGTTCCTCGGGACAGGGGGCGGCTGAGCAGTTCTTC	CASSSSGQGAAEQFF
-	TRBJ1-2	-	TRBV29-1	TGCAGCGGAATTTCCGGGACGTCTGGTAATGGCTACACCTTC	CSGISGTSGNGYTF
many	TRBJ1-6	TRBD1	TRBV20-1	TGCAGTGCTAGAGGAGACAGGGTGAAAGGTTCACCCCTCCACTTT	CSARGDRVKGSPLHF
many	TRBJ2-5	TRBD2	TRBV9	TGTGCCAGCAGCGTGACTAGCGGGGGCCAAGAGACCCAGTACTTC	CASSVTSGGQETQYF
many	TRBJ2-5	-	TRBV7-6	TGTGCCAGCAGCTTAGCGAACGTCAGGGCCCACCTAGAGACCCAGTACTTC	CASSLANVRAHLETQYF
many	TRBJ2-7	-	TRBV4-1	TGCGCCAGCAGCCAAGGTGGCGGGTTCGGCGAGCAGTACTTC	CASSQGGGFGEQYF
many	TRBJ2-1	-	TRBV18	TGTGCCAGCTCCCCTTTTGGTCCCGGGGGCGGATTTTACAATGAGCAGTTCTTC	CASSPFGPGGGFYNEQFF